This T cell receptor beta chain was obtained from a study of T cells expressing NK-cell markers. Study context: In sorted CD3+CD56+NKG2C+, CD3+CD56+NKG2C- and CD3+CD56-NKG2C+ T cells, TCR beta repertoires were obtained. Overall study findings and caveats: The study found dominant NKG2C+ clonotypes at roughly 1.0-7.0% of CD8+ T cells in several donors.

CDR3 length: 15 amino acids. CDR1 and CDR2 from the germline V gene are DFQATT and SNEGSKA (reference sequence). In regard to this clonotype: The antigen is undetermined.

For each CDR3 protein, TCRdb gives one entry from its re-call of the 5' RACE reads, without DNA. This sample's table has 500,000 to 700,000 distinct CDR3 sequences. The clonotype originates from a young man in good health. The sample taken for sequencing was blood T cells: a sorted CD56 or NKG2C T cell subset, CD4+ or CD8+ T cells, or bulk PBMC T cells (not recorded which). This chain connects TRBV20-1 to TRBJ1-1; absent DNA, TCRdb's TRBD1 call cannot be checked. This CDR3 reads CSAKIQGITNTEAFF.